The 21 T cell receptor beta chains in this list originate from one sample, sequenced in a study of T cell responses to AZD1222 COVID-19 vaccine. Repertoires were generated with immunoSEQ multiplex PCR, while TCRdb's copy carries only in-frame clones and drops some. The table includes around 99,000 clones, approximately 90% detected once. The material sequenced was peripheral blood, taken 28 days after the second AZD1222 dose. These receptors came from an adult who received the AZD1222 COVID-19 vaccine.

The chain couples TRBV30 to TRBJ2-1; 7 nucleotides match TRBD1. V gave up 2 bases and J gave up 4 bases; unmatched junction bases: 2. The CDR3 is made up of 13 amino acids. Germline V CDR1 and CDR2: GTSNPN, SVGIG (reference sequence). Here the CDR3 DNA reads TGTGCCTGGAGTTTCAGGGGGTACAATGAGCAGTTCTTC. This encodes CAWSFRGYNEQFF. The complete variable domain, with remaining parts taken from reference TRBV30 and TRBJ2-1, reads SQTIHQWPATLVQPVGSPLSLECTVEGTSNPNLYWYRQAAGRGLQLLFYSVGIGQISSEVPQNLSASRPQDRQFILSSKKLLLSDSGFYLCAWSFRGYNEQFFGPGTRLTVL.

J is TRBJ1-2 and V is TRBV6-5; D not resolved. This CDR3 spans 12 amino acids. Germline V gene lookup returns CDR1 MNHEY and CDR2 SVGAGI. Trimming pared 7 bases from V and 5 bases from J, leaving 11 bases between. In DNA form, the CDR3 reads TGTGCCAGCACCCCCGGTGGGTATGGCTACACCTTC. Protein: CASTPGGYGYTF.

The chain employs TRBV7-2 and TRBJ1-2; 9 bases are shared with TRBD1. Trimming removed 4 bases from V and 2 bases from J; junction bases left unmatched: 8. The germline V gene encodes CDR1 SGHTA and CDR2 FQGNSA. The CDR3 covers 16 residues. The CDR3: CASSSSRTGVNYGYTF. In nucleotides, the CDR3 is TGTGCCAGCAGCTCCTCAAGGACAGGGGTGAACTATGGCTACACCTTC.

This rearrangement joins TRBV3-1 (or the pseudogene TRBV3-2) to TRBJ1-2; TRBD1 is a possible D gene (6 bases). Germline CDR1 reads LGHDT; CDR2 reads YNNKEL (reference sequence). The V end was cut by 1 base, the J end by 8 bases, with 14 bases between. CDR3 length: 14 amino acids. CDR3 residues: CASSQGFRGEGYTF. The CDR3 nucleotides read TGTGCCAGCAGCCAAGGGTTCAGGGGCGAAGGCTACACCTTC.

The gene calls are TRBV25-1 and TRBJ2-1; 9 bases line up with TRBD2. The V gene's germline CDR1 is MGHDK and CDR2 SYGVNS. CDR3 length: 17 residues. V shed 3 bases, J shed 6 bases, and the junction held 12 bases outside the gene matches. For the CDR3, the DNA is TGTGCCAGCAGTGACCCGTATAGCGGGAGCACCTCCAATGAGCAGTTCTTC. Its protein is CASSDPYSGSTSNEQFF.

This clone was picked up a small number of times. The genes are TRBV4-3 and TRBJ1-2; TRBD1 aligns across 7 bases. Germline V gene sequence: CDR1 LGHNA, CDR2 YSLEER. The CDR3 is 13 amino acids. V was clipped by 2 bases and J by 4 bases; unmatched bases: 1. In nucleotides, the CDR3 is TGCGCCAGCAGCCAAAGGACAGGCTATGGCTACACCTTC. Translated, it gives CASSQRTGYGYTF.

The chain joins TRBV28 to TRBJ2-6, with D hard to call. Trimming took off 4 bases at V and 2 bases at J, with 9 bases between the two ends. CDR1 is MDHEN, CDR2 SYDVKM, per germline. This CDR3 has 15 amino acids. CDR3 DNA: TGTGCCAGCAGTTCTGCAGGAACTGGGGCCAACGTCCTGACTTTC. This encodes CASSSAGTGANVLTF.

The genes are TRBV18 and TRBJ1-3; 7 positions match TRBD1. Germline V gene sequence: CDR1 KGHSH, CDR2 LQKENI. The V and J ends lost 4 bases and 1 base, in that order; junction bases with no gene match: 1. The CDR3 has 14 amino acids. CDR3 amino acids: CASSQTGSGNTIYF. Here the CDR3 DNA reads TGTGCCAGCTCACAGACAGGGTCTGGAAACACCATATATTTT.

This chain uses TRBV15 with TRBJ2-2; D gene ambiguous. Germline-derived CDR1 and CDR2 are LNHNV and YYDKDF (reference sequence). V lost 1 base, J lost 1 base, and 7 bases lay in between. There are 15 residues in the CDR3. The CDR3 reads CATSRGRQNTGELFF. The DNA for the CDR3 is TGTGCCACCAGCAGAGGGCGACAGAACACCGGGGAGCTGTTTTTT.

The chain couples TRBV4-1 to TRBJ2-6; either TRBD1 or TRBD2 may fit D (6 bases each). Between the trimmed V and J ends, which lost 8 bases and 4 bases, there was a span of 12 bases. Per germline, CDR1 MGHRA and CDR2 YSYEKL. The CDR3 is 14 amino acids. The CDR3 loop reads CASLGGRGANVLTF. The CDR3 nucleotides are TGCGCCAGCTTAGGGGGGCGCGGGGCCAACGTCCTGACTTTC.

The rearrangement uses TRBV3-1 (or the pseudogene TRBV3-2) and TRBJ2-1; 8 nucleotides match TRBD2. The ends lost 6 bases at V and 4 bases at J; junction bases unmatched: 8. There are 15 residues in the CDR3. Germline values: CDR1 LGHDT, CDR2 YNNKEL (reference sequence). The DNA for the CDR3 is TGTGCCAGCAGTTCCGGGACTAGGGCTTACAATGAGCAGTTCTTC. Translated: CASSSGTRAYNEQFF.

J is TRBJ1-1 and V is TRBV29-1; D is undetermined. This CDR3 is built from 14 residues. V lost 5 bases, J lost 1 base, and 14 bases lay in between. The germline V gene encodes CDR1 SQVTM and CDR2 ANQGSEA. The CDR3 sequence is CSVSKQLGNTEAFF. As DNA, the CDR3 is TGCAGCGTTTCTAAACAGTTGGGGAACACTGAAGCTTTCTTT. The complete variable domain, with remaining parts taken from reference TRBV29-1 and TRBJ1-1, reads SAVISQKPSRDICQRGTSLTIQCQVDSQVTMMFWYRQQPGQSLTLIATANQGSEATYESGFVIDKFPISRPNLTFSTLTVSNMSPEDSSIYLCSVSKQLGNTEAFFGQGTRLTVV.

The chain carries TRBV4-3 and TRBJ1-6; TRBD1 matches 9 bases. Germline V gene data show CDR1 as LGHNA and CDR2 as YSLEER. The trim removed 0 bases at V and 7 bases at J, leaving 4 bases unmatched. This CDR3 spans 16 amino acids. The CDR3 DNA sequence: TGCGCCAGCAGCCAAGATAACGACAGGGGGAATTCACCCCTCCACTTT. This translates into CASSQDNDRGNSPLHF.

This chain connects TRBV9 to TRBJ1-3; D unclear. V gave up 5 bases and J gave up 0 bases, with 18 bases separating them. The CDR3 consists of 17 residues. CDR1 and CDR2 (germline): SGDLS, YYNGEE. CDR3 in DNA: TGTGCCAGCAGAAAGATGGGCAGGCCCCTCTCTGGAAACACCATATATTTT. Its translation: CASRKMGRPLSGNTIYF. The full variable domain, in which reference TRBV9 and TRBJ1-3 provide the parts outside the CDR3, is DSGVTQTPKHLITATGQRVTLRCSPRSGDLSVYWYQQSLDQGLQFLIQYYNGEERAKGNILERFSAQQFPDLHSELNLSSLELGDSALYFCASRKMGRPLSGNTIYFGEGSWLTVV.

The CDR3 bases are TGCGCCAGCAGCCCTGCGGGGGGCGTCAATCAGCCCCAGCATTTT. It is translated as CASSPAGGVNQPQHF. The J gene is TRBJ1-5, the V gene TRBV4-3, with a possible D match to TRBD1 (6 bases). Germline assignment: CDR1 LGHNA and CDR2 YSLEER. The CDR3 length is 15 residues. Trimming removed 4 bases from V and 3 bases from J, with 13 bases in between.

V usage is TRBV9 and J usage is TRBJ2-1, with 13 bases aligning to TRBD2. V trimming: 4 bases; J trimming: 8 bases; junction bases outside the gene matches: 9. CDR1 is SGDLS and CDR2 is YYNGEE in the germline V gene. The length of the CDR3 is 16 residues. The CDR3 loop reads CASSRTGTSGTDEQFF. CDR3 nucleotides: TGTGCCAGCAGCAGGACCGGGACTAGCGGGACCGATGAGCAGTTCTTC.

The gene calls are TRBV12-3 or TRBV12-4 and TRBJ2-2, with D unclear. The CDR3 totals 13 residues. V lost 7 bases, J lost 0 bases, and 6 bases lay in between. The CDR3 reads CASIVANTGELFF. The CDR3 nucleotides read TGTGCCAGCATAGTAGCGAACACCGGGGAGCTGTTTTTT.

The gene calls are TRBV5-5 and TRBJ2-7; a weak D match, TRBD1 (5 bases). V gave up 0 bases and J gave up 3 bases, with 10 bases separating them. This CDR3 region has 14 residues. The germline V gene encodes CDR1 SGHKS and CDR2 YYEKEE (reference sequence). The CDR3 sequence: CASSLVAGNYEQYF. CDR3 nucleotide sequence: TGTGCCAGCAGCTTGGTAGCAGGGAACTACGAGCAGTACTTC.

This chain connects TRBV19 to TRBJ1-4, with TRBD1 identical over 7 bases. Germline values: CDR1 LNHDA, CDR2 SQIVND (reference sequence). V lost 4 bases, J lost 3 bases, and 5 bases stayed unmatched. CDR3 length: 15 residues. As DNA, the CDR3 is TGTGCCAGTAGTAGGTCCGGGACAGCTAATGAAAAACTGTTTTTT. This translates into CASSRSGTANEKLFF.

The chain links TRBV3-1 (or the pseudogene TRBV3-2) to TRBJ2-7; 9 bases fit TRBD2. This CDR3 has 18 residues. Germline CDR1 reads LGHDT; CDR2 reads YNNKEL (reference sequence). V lost 3 bases and J lost 1; bases outside the gene matches: 13. CDR3 coding DNA: TGTGCCAGCAGCCACTACCAAGCGGGAGGTACGAAATCCTACGAGCAGTACTTC. This encodes CASSHYQAGGTKSYEQYF.

The chain recombines TRBV9 with TRBJ2-5; 8 bases are shared with TRBD2. The CDR3 runs to 14 residues. V shed 2 bases and J 5 bases; nucleotides not matched to a gene: 5. Germline CDR1 reads SGDLS; CDR2 reads YYNGEE. The CDR3 loop is CASSVGTRGETQYF. CDR3 DNA: TGTGCCAGCAGCGTCGGGACTAGAGGGGAGACCCAGTACTTC.